Below, 21 T cell receptor beta chains from the same sample are listed, as sequenced in a study of CD8 T cells in Susac syndrome. Random hexamers were used to reverse transcribe the RNA input (about 0.5 to 1 ug). A single record per CDR3 protein comes from TCRdb applying MiXCR to the immunoSEQ multiplex PCR reads. The table lists approximately 220,000 distinct CDR3 sequences, around 90% of them singletons. Sequenced material: CD8+ T cells from PBMCs. Source of these receptors: a human donor with multiple sclerosis.

In nucleotides, the CDR3 is TGTGCCAGCAGCTCCTACGATCTTCGACAGGGGTTAAGAGAGACCCAGTACTTC. Protein: CASSSYDLRQGLRETQYF. This chain uses TRBV7-9 with TRBJ2-5, with 8 bases aligning to TRBD1. V trimming: 4 bases; J trimming: 4 bases; junction bases outside the gene matches: 17. The CDR3 is 18 residues long. Germline CDR1 is SEHNR and CDR2 is FQNEAQ (reference sequence).

The J gene is TRBJ1-5, the V gene TRBV7-9; no definite D call. This CDR3 has 15 amino acids. Germline V lookup: CDR1 SEHNR, CDR2 FQNEAQ (reference sequence). V gave up 2 bases and J gave up 2 bases, with 10 bases separating them. CDR3 nucleotide sequence: TGTGCCAGCAGCTTAAATGAGGTGGGCAATCAGCCCCAGCATTTT. Translated: CASSLNEVGNQPQHF.

This chain joins TRBV6-5 and TRBJ2-3; maybe TRBD1 (5 bases). CDR1 and CDR2 from the germline V gene are MNHEY and SVGAGI. The CDR3 contains 17 residues. Trimming stripped 2 bases from V and 2 bases from J, with 17 bases between. This chain's CDR3 is CASSYHAQQGYTDTQYF. CDR3 sequence (DNA): TGTGCCAGCAGTTACCATGCCCAGCAGGGATACACAGATACGCAGTATTTT.

The rearrangement links TRBV29-1 to TRBJ1-3; D gene unclear. The CDR3 totals 15 residues. Germline values: CDR1 SQVTM, CDR2 ANQGSEA. V lost 1 base and J 0 bases, leaving 10 bases between the germline ends. CDR3 loop: CSVEGHNPSGNTIYF. The CDR3 coding sequence is TGCAGCGTTGAAGGTCATAATCCCTCTGGAAACACCATATATTTT.

The chain uses TRBV25-1 and TRBJ1-3, with TRBD1 matching over 7 bases. Trimming cost V 5 bases and J 0 bases; bases outside gene matches: 7. CDR3 length equals 16 residues. Germline values: CDR1 MGHDK, CDR2 SYGVNS. CDR3: CASSSLRDSSGNTIYF. The DNA for the CDR3 is TGTGCCAGCAGTTCCCTCCGGGACAGCTCTGGAAACACCATATATTTT.

The rearrangement joins TRBV12-3 or TRBV12-4 to TRBJ1-1; D uncertain. V was pared by 1 base and J by 6 bases, with 6 bases between. The CDR3 has 12 amino acids. The DNA of the CDR3 is TGTGCCAGCAGTTTAGGTACCGCTGAAGCTTTCTTT. It encodes CASSLGTAEAFF.

The chain couples TRBV4-1 to TRBJ2-7; 13 bases match TRBD2. The CDR3 covers 16 residues. Per germline, CDR1 MGHRA and CDR2 YSYEKL. Trimming cost V 4 bases and J 4 bases; bases outside gene matches: 7. CDR3 amino acids: CASSPAGTSGTYEQYF. The CDR3 DNA follows: TGCGCCAGCAGCCCTGCCGGGACTAGCGGGACTTACGAGCAGTACTTC.

The CDR3, as DNA: TGTGCCACCAGCCCAAGCGTCGGTTCCTACAATGAGCAGTTCTTC. Residues: CATSPSVGSYNEQFF. V and J are TRBV15 and TRBJ2-1, with D uncertain. Germline V gene lookup returns CDR1 LNHNV and CDR2 YYDKDF (reference sequence). V was trimmed by 5 bases and J by 1 base, leaving 12 bases between them. The CDR3 contains 15 residues.

This chain connects TRBV2 to TRBJ1-2; D unclear. This CDR3 spans 13 amino acids. Germline CDR1 SNHLY, CDR2 FYNNEI. The V gene lost 4 bases and the J gene lost 3 bases, with 9 bases spanning the gap. The CDR3 region has the DNA TGTGCCAGCAGTGGGGTGGGAGACTATGGCTACACCTTC. Translation: CASSGVGDYGYTF. Together with reference TRBV2 and TRBJ1-2, the CDR3 gives the full variable domain: EPEVTQTPSHQVTQMGQEVILRCVPISNHLYFYWYRQILGQKVEFLVSFYNNEISEKSEIFDDQFSVERPDGSNFTLKIRSTKLEDSAMYFCASSGVGDYGYTFGSGTRLTVV.

This chain joins TRBV6-2 or TRBV6-3 and TRBJ2-6; tentative D call: TRBD1 (6 bases). Germline V gene lookup returns CDR1 MNHEY and CDR2 SVGEGT. V was shortened by 5 bases and J by 0 bases, with 11 bases between the two germline ends. The CDR3 totals 16 residues. In DNA form, the CDR3 reads TGTGCCAGCAGTCAAACAGGGTTCTCTGGGGCCAACGTCCTGACTTTC. It is translated as CASSQTGFSGANVLTF.

The chain has TRBV7-9 and TRBJ2-5; D is ambiguous. Germline-derived CDR1 and CDR2 are SEHNR and FQNEAQ (reference sequence). V lost 1 base to trimming and J lost 1 base, with 10 bases between them. There are 15 residues in the CDR3. CDR3: CASSLETQSQETQYF. The CDR3 DNA reads TGTGCCAGCAGCTTAGAGACACAAAGCCAAGAGACCCAGTACTTC.

The CDR3 DNA reads TGTGCCAGCAGCGTAGAAGGGGGGTACAATCAGCCCCAGCATTTT. Translation gives CASSVEGGYNQPQHF. The chain is built from TRBV9 and TRBJ1-5; TRBD1 might be the D (6 bases). In germline, CDR1 is SGDLS, CDR2 YYNGEE. This CDR3 comprises 15 residues. V was trimmed by 0 bases and J by 3 bases, leaving 10 bases between them.

CDR3 region: CASSSKTTDTQYF. CDR3 coding DNA: TGTGCCAGCAGCTCTAAGACTACAGATACGCAGTATTTT. The rearrangement uses TRBV4-2 and TRBJ2-3; D is unresolved. Between the trimmed V and J ends, which lost 5 bases and 3 bases, there was a span of 9 bases. Germline V gives CDR1 LGHNA, CDR2 YNFKEQ. The CDR3 extends over 13 amino acids.

The chain is built from TRBV19 and TRBJ2-2, with D unclear. V shed 4 bases and J shed 5 bases, with 11 bases lying between them. CDR3 size: 14 residues. Germline loops: CDR1 LNHDA, CDR2 SQIVND (reference sequence). The CDR3 region is CASSTWLGTGELFF. Here the CDR3 DNA reads TGTGCCAGTAGTACCTGGCTGGGTACCGGGGAGCTGTTTTTT.

The V and J genes are TRBV6-5 and TRBJ2-1; TRBD1 agrees at 9 bases. J lost 4 bases, V lost 6 bases, and 13 bases had no gene match. The CDR3 is 17 residues long. Germline lookup yields CDR1 MNHEY and CDR2 SVGAGI. The CDR3 nucleotides are TGTGCCAGCAGCTACATTAGGGGGACAGGGCCTTACAATGAGCAGTTCTTC. Translation: CASSYIRGTGPYNEQFF.

The genes are TRBV6-5 and TRBJ1-6; D might be TRBD1 (5 bases). Per the germline V gene, CDR1 is MNHEY and CDR2 is SVGAGI. Trimming pared 6 bases from V and 12 bases from J, leaving 15 bases between. CDR3 length: 13 residues. The CDR3 sequence is CASRGSGWEPLHF. The CDR3 DNA reads TGTGCCAGCAGAGGGTCAGGGTGGGAACCCCTCCACTTT.

CDR3 amino acids: CASSVEGGLETQYF. CDR3 sequence (DNA): TGTGCCAGCAGCGTAGAAGGGGGCCTGGAGACCCAGTACTTC. V gene TRBV9 combines with J gene TRBJ2-5; 7 nucleotides agree with TRBD1. With 0 bases clipped from V and 5 bases from J, the junction kept 4 bases outside the gene matches. Germline CDR1 is SGDLS and CDR2 is YYNGEE. The CDR3 has 14 amino acids.

The rearrangement links TRBV7-9 to TRBJ2-5; the match to TRBD2 covers 10 bases. Trimming at V came to 3 bases and at J to 4 bases, leaving 5 bases not matched to a gene. The CDR3 consists of 15 residues. Germline assignment: CDR1 SEHNR and CDR2 FQNEAQ (reference sequence). The chain's CDR3 is CASSLSGRAPETQYF. CDR3 bases: TGTGCCAGCAGCTTGAGCGGGAGGGCCCCAGAGACCCAGTACTTC.

The chain employs TRBV30 and TRBJ1-1; no firm D call. The CDR3 runs to 13 residues. The V end lost 4 bases, the J end lost 4 bases, and 13 bases lay between the germline ends. The germline V gene has CDR1 GTSNPN and CDR2 SVGIG (reference sequence). The CDR3 sequence is CAWKFGLGTEAFF. Here the CDR3 DNA reads TGTGCCTGGAAATTTGGGTTGGGCACTGAAGCTTTCTTT.

The chain is built from TRBV9 and TRBJ2-2, with 10 bases lining up with TRBD1. The CDR3 has 17 amino acids. Per germline, CDR1 SGDLS and CDR2 YYNGEE. With V trimmed by 3 bases and J by 6 bases, 11 bases remained unmatched. For the CDR3, the DNA is TGTGCCAGCAGCGCTAGACCGGGACAGGGGAAGCCCGGGGAGCTGTTTTTT. It encodes CASSARPGQGKPGELFF.

The chain joins TRBV7-6 to TRBJ2-3; 9 bases align to TRBD2. This CDR3 is 15 amino acids long. Trimming at V came to 5 bases and at J to 2 bases, leaving 5 bases not matched to a gene. The germline CDR1 and CDR2 sequences are SGHVS and FNYEAQ. CDR3 sequence (DNA): TGTGCCAGCAGCGTCAGCGGGGGGTTCACAGATACGCAGTATTTT. It codes for CASSVSGGFTDTQYF.